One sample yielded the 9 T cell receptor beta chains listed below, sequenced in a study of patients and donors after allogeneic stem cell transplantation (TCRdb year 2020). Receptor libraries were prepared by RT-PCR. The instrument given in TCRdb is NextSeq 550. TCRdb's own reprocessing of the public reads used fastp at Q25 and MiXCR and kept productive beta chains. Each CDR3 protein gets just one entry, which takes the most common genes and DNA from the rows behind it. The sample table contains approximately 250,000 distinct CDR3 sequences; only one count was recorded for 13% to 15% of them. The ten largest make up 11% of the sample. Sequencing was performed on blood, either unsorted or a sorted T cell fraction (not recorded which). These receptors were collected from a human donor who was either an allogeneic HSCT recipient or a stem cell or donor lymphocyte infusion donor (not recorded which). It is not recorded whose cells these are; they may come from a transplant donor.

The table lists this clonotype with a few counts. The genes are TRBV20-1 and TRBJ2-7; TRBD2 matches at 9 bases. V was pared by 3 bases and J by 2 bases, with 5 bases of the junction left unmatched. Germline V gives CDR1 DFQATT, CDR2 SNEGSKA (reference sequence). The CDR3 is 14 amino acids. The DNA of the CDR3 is TGCAGTGCTAGTCTCCCTAGCGGGACCTACGAGCAGTACTTC. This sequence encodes CSASLPSGTYEQYF.

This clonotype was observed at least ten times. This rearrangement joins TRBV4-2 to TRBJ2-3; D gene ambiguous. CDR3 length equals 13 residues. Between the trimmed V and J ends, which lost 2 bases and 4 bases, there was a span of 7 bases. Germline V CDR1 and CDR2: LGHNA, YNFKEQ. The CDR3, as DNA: TGTGCCAGCAGCCAACAACTCCCAGATACGCAGTATTTT. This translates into CASSQQLPDTQYF.

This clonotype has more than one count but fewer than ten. CDR3 in DNA: TGTGCCAGCAGCCTCTTTACTAGCGGGGGGACCCTACTTAACAATGAGCAGTTCTTC. Protein product: CASSLFTSGGTLLNNEQFF. The chain uses TRBV6-2 or TRBV6-3 and TRBJ2-1, with 12 bases aligning to TRBD2. The CDR3 loop spans 19 amino acids. Germline-derived CDR1 and CDR2 are MNHEY and SVGEGT. V was pared by 6 bases and J by 5 bases, with 17 bases of the junction left unmatched.

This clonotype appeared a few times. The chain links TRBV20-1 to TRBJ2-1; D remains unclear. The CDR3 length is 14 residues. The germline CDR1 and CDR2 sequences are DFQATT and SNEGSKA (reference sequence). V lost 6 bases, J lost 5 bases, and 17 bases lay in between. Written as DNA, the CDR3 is TGCAGTGCAGGAGTTAGGGATCTCGACAATGAGCAGTTCTTC. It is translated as CSAGVRDLDNEQFF.

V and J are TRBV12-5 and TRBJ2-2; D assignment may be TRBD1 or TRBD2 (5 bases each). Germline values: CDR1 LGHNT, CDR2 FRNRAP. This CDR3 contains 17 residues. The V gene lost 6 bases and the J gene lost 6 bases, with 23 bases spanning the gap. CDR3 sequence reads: CASGPGTQGYGAGELFF. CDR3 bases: TGTGCTAGTGGCCCCGGGACGCAGGGTTATGGGGCCGGGGAGCTGTTTTTT.

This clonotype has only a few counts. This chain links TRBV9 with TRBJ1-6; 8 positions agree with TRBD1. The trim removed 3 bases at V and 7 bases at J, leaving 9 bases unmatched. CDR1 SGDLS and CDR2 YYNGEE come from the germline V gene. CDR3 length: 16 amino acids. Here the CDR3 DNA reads TGTGCCAGCAGCGCCCAAACAGGGGGGGTGAATTCACCCCTCCACTTT. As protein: CASSAQTGGVNSPLHF.

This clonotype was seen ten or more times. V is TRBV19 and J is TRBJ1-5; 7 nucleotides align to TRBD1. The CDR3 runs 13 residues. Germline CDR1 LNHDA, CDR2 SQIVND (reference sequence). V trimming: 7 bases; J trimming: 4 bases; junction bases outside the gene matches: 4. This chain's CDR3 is CASMAGGNQPQHF. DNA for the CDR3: TGTGCCAGTATGGCAGGGGGTAATCAGCCCCAGCATTTT.

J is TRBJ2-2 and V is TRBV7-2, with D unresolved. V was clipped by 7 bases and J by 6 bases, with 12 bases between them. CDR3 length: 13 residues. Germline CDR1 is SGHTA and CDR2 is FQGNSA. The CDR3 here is CASNLKLPGELFF. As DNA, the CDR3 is TGTGCCAGCAACCTGAAGCTCCCCGGGGAGCTGTTTTTT.

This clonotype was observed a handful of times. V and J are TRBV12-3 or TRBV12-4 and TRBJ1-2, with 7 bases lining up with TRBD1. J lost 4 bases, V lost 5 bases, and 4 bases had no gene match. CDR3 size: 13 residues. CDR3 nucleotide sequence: TGTGCCAGCAGTGGACAGGAGATCTATGGCTACACCTTC. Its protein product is CASSGQEIYGYTF.